Shown below are 3 T cell receptor beta chains from a single sample sequenced in a study of cytomegalovirus exposure and HLA in healthy donors. The PCR ran on 60 Vbeta and 13 Jbeta primers. This table comes from immunoSEQ multiplex PCR, and its TCRdb copy is limited to in-frame clones, with some not included. The sample holds roughly 100,000 clones, under 85% seen once. The sequencing sample was made of PBMCs. The source is a man younger than 45 in good health and CMV-seronegative.

The genes are TRBV11-2 and TRBJ1-1; D is undetermined. The CDR3 has 12 residues. Germline CDR1 reads SGHAT; CDR2 reads FQNNGV. Trimming stripped 6 bases from V and 11 bases from J, with 16 bases between. CDR3 DNA sequence: TGTGCCAGCAGTGATCGACAAGCTCGGGCTTTCTTT. Translation: CASSDRQARAFF.

This chain uses TRBV15 with TRBJ1-1; the D gene is possibly TRBD1 (5 bases). In germline, CDR1 is LNHNV, CDR2 YYDKDF (reference sequence). The CDR3 consists of 15 residues. V was clipped by 5 bases and J by 1 base, with 14 bases between them. This CDR3 reads CATSRVGGSNTEAFF. The CDR3, as DNA: TGTGCCACCAGCCGAGTCGGGGGATCGAACACTGAAGCTTTCTTT.

J is TRBJ2-1 and V is TRBV11-2; tentative D call: TRBD2 (7 bases). The CDR3 runs to 15 residues. V was pared by 5 bases and J by 0 bases, with 11 bases between. Germline values: CDR1 SGHAT, CDR2 FQNNGV. The CDR3 loop is CASSRGGSSYNEQFF. Here the CDR3 DNA reads TGTGCCAGCAGCCGCGGGGGCAGCTCCTACAATGAGCAGTTCTTC.